This TCR beta chain comes out of a study of blood T cell repertoires in COVID-19. Across the whole study: The United States, Italy and Spain provided the acute and convalescent COVID-19 samples. From T cells, B-cell-depleted T cells, or PBMCs came the material, which was cDNA or gDNA.

In the study's own analysis: Amplification from reference gene primers served as the basis for estimated nucleated cell counts. This table comes from immunoSEQ multiplex PCR, and its TCRdb copy is limited to in-frame clones, with some not included. V, J and clone size are those of that table, while D and trimming were read from the DNA. Of fewer than 300,000 clones listed, over 70% are singletons. CDR1 MNHEY and CDR2 SVGAGI come from the germline V gene. J gave up 3 bases and V 8 bases, and 3 bases lay outside the gene matches. This CDR3 is built from 14 residues. The V call is TRBV6-5, the J call TRBJ2-2, with 10 bases matching TRBD2. The sequence came from a woman of 80 years or more with acute or convalescent COVID-19. Sequenced: peripheral blood. DNA for the CDR3: TGTGCCAGCCGAGCGGGGGGGCACACCGGGGAGCTGTTTTTT. This encodes CASRAGGHTGELFF.